The T cell receptor (beta chain) described here comes from a study of blood T cell repertoires in COVID-19. Study at large: Researchers got acute and convalescent COVID-19 samples from the United States, Italy and Spain. In each case, the material was cDNA or gDNA derived from T cells, B-cell-depleted T cells, or PBMCs.

Per the study methods: The authors estimated nucleated cell counts from reference gene primer amplification. Some clones are missing from TCRdb's copy, which holds only in-frame ones; the method was immunoSEQ multiplex PCR. The D gene and trimming were derived from the DNA, and the V and J assignments and clone size from that table. The sample contains 85,000 to 95,000 clones, 88% of which appear only once. Input material: peripheral blood. The source is a man in his sixties with acute or convalescent COVID-19.

The CDR3 is CASSIQGGPIQETQYF. CDR3 in DNA: TGCGCCAGCTCAATCCAGGGAGGCCCAATACAAGAGACCCAGTACTTC. The chain carries TRBV5-1 and TRBJ2-5; TRBD2 is a possible D gene (6 bases). Trimming stripped 7 bases from V and 2 bases from J, with 21 bases between. The CDR3 extends over 16 amino acids. Looked up from germline, CDR1 is SGHRS and CDR2 is YFSETQ.